This TCR beta chain was identified in a study of a mutant IDH1 vaccine in newly diagnosed glioma. Time point indicated: week 35, safety follow-up. Vaccinated patients received 300 ug of mutant IDH1 20-mer peptide per dose, with topical imiquimod. Tumors from donors were new WHO grade 3 or 4 IDH1-mutant astrocytomas with ATRX loss. A note on this clone: As yet, its antigen is unknown.

Measured with immunoSEQ multiplex PCR; TCRdb has only the in-frame clones, and not every one. The profile shows tens of thousands of clones, roughly 76% of them singletons. This CDR3 contains 17 residues. The TCR originated in a man in his forties or fifties with glioma. Sequencing was performed on PBMCs, taken from a glioma patient whose treatment included an IDH1 peptide vaccine. The chain couples TRBV12-1 to TRBJ2-3; TRBD2 reflects the table's D call only, with no check against the DNA. TRBV12-1 is given as a pseudogene. The CDR3 region is CASSPPSPAGTTDTQYF. The CDR3 DNA is TGTGCCAGCAGCCCCCCCAGTCCAGCGGGGACCACAGATACGCAGTATTTT.